The clone carrying this TCR beta chain came up many times. The sample belongs to a study of identical twins. TCRdb used MiXCR to reprocess the 5' RACE reads, holding one entry per CDR3 protein. The repertoire holds 400,000 to 500,000 distinct CDR3 sequences, with around an eighth as singletons. These sequences were also reported in another study, on yellow fever vaccine responses in identical twins.

The receptor comes from a woman under 30 in good health. The sample comprised CD4+ T cells sorted from blood.

The CDR3 protein is CASSQDPVGGLAGTYVQFF. The DNA for the CDR3 is TGCGCCAGCAGCCAAGATCCCGTAGGGGGACTAGCGGGAACCTACGTGCAGTTCTTC. The rearrangement joins TRBV4-3 to TRBJ2-1; 13 bases are a match to TRBD2. CDR1 and CDR2 (germline): LGHNA, YSLEER. The J segment lost 12 bases and the V segment lost 0 bases, leaving 17 bases of the junction unmatched. There are 19 residues in the CDR3.